Below are 25 T cell receptor beta chains sequenced from a single sample in a study of blood T cell repertoires in COVID-19. Profiling relied on immunoSEQ multiplex PCR, and the TCRdb table lists in-frame clones only, not all of them. This sample yields about 82,000 clones, of which just under 85% are seen a single time; 15% to 20% belongs to the top ten. What was sequenced was peripheral blood. These TCRs come from a man aged 80 or over with active or convalescent COVID-19.

V gene TRBV5-1 combines with J gene TRBJ2-5; D uncertain. CDR1 is SGHRS and CDR2 is YFSETQ in the germline V gene. V dropped 0 bases and J dropped 7 bases, with 13 bases sitting between them. The CDR3 extends over 14 amino acids. The chain's CDR3 is CASSLAAGVGTQYF. The CDR3 DNA is TGCGCCAGCAGCTTGGCCGCAGGTGTGGGGACCCAGTACTTC. Full variable domain (outside the CDR3, taken from reference TRBV5-1 and TRBJ2-5): KAGVTQTPRYLIKTRGQQVTLSCSPISGHRSVSWYQQTPGQGLQFLFEYFSETQRNKGNFPGRFSGRQFSNSRSEMNVSTLELGDSALYLCASSLAAGVGTQYFGPGTRLLVL.

The chain has TRBV29-1 and TRBJ2-3, with 10 positions matching TRBD2. The CDR3 runs to 13 residues. The germline gives CDR1 SQVTM, CDR2 ANQGSEA. V dropped 4 bases and J dropped 6; count of bases not matched to a gene: 4. The CDR3 protein is CSVVSGRTDTQYF. The CDR3, as DNA: TGCAGCGTTGTTAGCGGGAGGACTGATACGCAGTATTTT.

The chain couples TRBV7-9 to TRBJ2-7, with 12 bases aligning to TRBD1. V shed 1 base and J 2 bases; nucleotides not matched to a gene: 9. The CDR3 covers 18 residues. The germline gives CDR1 SEHNR, CDR2 FQNEAQ (reference sequence). CDR3 in amino acids: CASSLGNIRDRGPYEQYV. The CDR3 DNA reads as TGTGCCAGCAGCTTAGGGAATATCCGGGACAGGGGGCCCTACGAGCAGTACGTC.

This chain connects TRBV5-1 to TRBJ2-3; D perhaps matches TRBD2 (5 bases). CDR1 and CDR2 from the germline V gene are SGHRS and YFSETQ. V was clipped by 0 bases and J by 0 bases, with 11 bases between them. This CDR3 has 16 residues. The CDR3 spells CASSLVGDASTDTQYF. The CDR3 DNA sequence: TGCGCCAGCAGCTTGGTGGGAGACGCCAGCACAGATACGCAGTATTTT.

This clone is a singleton in its sample. The genes are TRBV2 and TRBJ2-1, with D tentatively TRBD1 (5 bases). CDR3 length equals 14 residues. V was shortened by 8 bases and J by 2 bases, with 13 bases between the two germline ends. CDR1 and CDR2 (germline): SNHLY, FYNNEI. CDR3 DNA sequence: TGTGCCAGCGGACATTCGCGGACCTACAATGAGCAGTTCTTC. It specifies CASGHSRTYNEQFF.

The chain employs TRBV25-1 and TRBJ1-2, with TRBD1 matching over 7 bases. Per the germline V gene, CDR1 is MGHDK and CDR2 is SYGVNS. This CDR3 has 14 amino acids. V was clipped by 4 bases and J by 8 bases; unmatched bases: 10. The CDR3 region has the DNA TGTGCCAGCAGTGTTTCGGACAGGAGGGCCGGCTACACCTTC. This sequence encodes CASSVSDRRAGYTF.

The V gene is TRBV7-9, the J gene TRBJ1-1; no reliable D call. The CDR3 runs to 16 residues. Germline-derived CDR1 and CDR2 are SEHNR and FQNEAQ (reference sequence). The V gene lost 2 bases and the J gene lost 3 bases, with 16 bases spanning the gap. The CDR3 region is CASSLMSPRVDTEAFF. DNA for the CDR3: TGTGCCAGCAGCTTAATGTCCCCGAGGGTGGACACTGAAGCTTTCTTT. Full variable domain (outside the CDR3, taken from reference TRBV7-9 and TRBJ1-1): DTGVSQNPRHKITKRGQNVTFRCDPISEHNRLYWYRQTLGQGPEFLTYFQNEAQLEKSRLLSDRFSAERPKGSFSTLEIQRTEQGDSAMYLCASSLMSPRVDTEAFFGQGTRLTVV.

This clone is a singleton in its sample. CDR3 protein: CASRKPGVGYGYTF. CDR3 bases: TGTGCCAGCAGGAAGCCAGGGGTTGGCTATGGCTACACCTTC. The V and J genes are TRBV6-5 and TRBJ1-2; TRBD1 is a possible D gene (6 bases). V was shortened by 6 bases and J by 4 bases, with 15 bases between the two germline ends. The V gene's germline CDR1 is MNHEY and CDR2 SVGAGI. CDR3 size: 14 residues.

V is TRBV7-9 and J is TRBJ2-3; D unresolved. The CDR3 covers 12 residues. Deletions cut 5 bases from V and 7 bases from J, with 10 bases between. CDR1 and CDR2 (germline): SEHNR, FQNEAQ (reference sequence). As DNA, the CDR3 is TGTGCCAGCAGCCCCGTACAGTATACGCAGTATTTT. It specifies CASSPVQYTQYF.

This clone appeared a few times. The chain carries TRBV10-2 and TRBJ2-5, with D possibly TRBD2 on 5 matching bases. V was pared by 2 bases and J by 4 bases, with 11 bases between. The germline V gene encodes CDR1 WSHSY and CDR2 SAAADI. The CDR3 runs 14 residues. Written as DNA, the CDR3 is TGCGCCAGCAGTGAGCGGAGGCCCCCAGAGACCCAGTACTTC. Its translation: CASSERRPPETQYF.

The V and J genes are TRBV11-3 and TRBJ1-5; D unclear. The V gene lost 3 bases and the J gene lost 0 bases, with 12 bases spanning the gap. The germline V gene encodes CDR1 SGHNT and CDR2 YENEEA. This CDR3 has 16 residues. CDR3 sequence: CASSFRGQYSNQPQHF. In DNA, the CDR3 is TGTGCCAGCAGCTTCCGCGGGCAATATAGCAATCAGCCCCAGCATTTT.

The chain couples TRBV6-5 to TRBJ1-6; D unclear. Between the trimmed V and J ends, which lost 6 bases and 6 bases, there was a span of 15 bases. The CDR3 is 15 residues long. Per the germline V gene, CDR1 is MNHEY and CDR2 is SVGAGI. The CDR3 coding sequence is TGTGCCAGCAGGCAAGTCGGGGTCCCTAATTCACCCCTCCACTTT. This translates into CASRQVGVPNSPLHF.

The V gene is TRBV6-5, the J gene TRBJ2-1, with 8 positions matching TRBD2. With V trimmed by 2 bases and J by 8 bases, 8 bases remained unmatched. CDR3 size: 15 residues. The germline V gene has CDR1 MNHEY and CDR2 SVGAGI. The DNA for the CDR3 is TGTGCCAGCAGTTACAGCGGGAGAAATGGCGATGAGCAGTTCTTC. Translating gives CASSYSGRNGDEQFF.

The J gene is TRBJ2-5, the V gene TRBV7-6, with 14 bases that match TRBD2. The length of the CDR3 is 20 residues. CDR1 and CDR2 (germline): SGHVS, FNYEAQ. The ends lost 1 base at V and 2 bases at J; junction bases unmatched: 12. In DNA, the CDR3 is TGTGCCAGCAGCTTAGTAGGGACTAGCGGGAGTGCTCCTTTACAAGAGACCCAGTACTTC. Its translation: CASSLVGTSGSAPLQETQYF.

This sequence joins TRBV19 and TRBJ1-1; 9 nucleotides align to TRBD1. V lost 5 bases and J lost 3; bases outside the gene matches: 4. CDR3 length: 14 residues. CDR1 and CDR2 from the germline V gene are LNHDA and SQIVND (reference sequence). CDR3 region: CASSYRGRDTEAFF. The CDR3 DNA follows: TGTGCCAGTAGTTACAGGGGGCGAGACACTGAAGCTTTCTTT.

The chain joins TRBV28 to TRBJ2-2, with a tentative D call TRBD1 (5 bases). Trimming removed 3 bases from V and 2 bases from J, with 10 bases in between. CDR1 is MDHEN, CDR2 SYDVKM, per germline. The CDR3 is 15 residues long. CDR3 in amino acids: CASSLDQGNTGELFF. DNA for the CDR3: TGTGCCAGCAGTTTGGATCAGGGCAACACCGGGGAGCTGTTTTTT.

This chain links TRBV19 with TRBJ2-2, with 7 bases identical to TRBD1. Trimming at V came to 1 base and at J to 6 bases, leaving 17 bases not matched to a gene. The CDR3 sequence is 19 residues long. Germline values: CDR1 LNHDA, CDR2 SQIVND (reference sequence). CDR3 residues: CASSIVSRGQVGRSGELFF. The CDR3 DNA sequence: TGTGCCAGTAGTATAGTTAGCAGAGGACAGGTAGGAAGGTCCGGGGAGCTGTTTTTT.

This clone was seen a few times. The chain combines TRBV18 with TRBJ1-1; tentative D call: TRBD1 (6 bases). The V and J ends lost 5 bases and 0 bases respectively, with 16 bases between them. Germline V gene lookup returns CDR1 KGHSH and CDR2 LQKENI. The CDR3 is 16 residues long. CDR3 sequence reads: CASSAQSGDLNTEAFF. CDR3 DNA sequence: TGTGCCAGCTCAGCGCAATCAGGGGATCTGAACACTGAAGCTTTCTTT.

The chain recombines TRBV6-5 with TRBJ2-3, with D possibly matching TRBD1 (7 bases). The ends were cut back, 6 bases at V and 4 bases at J, with 17 bases in the middle. The CDR3 has 15 residues. CDR1 is MNHEY, CDR2 SVGAGI, per germline. CDR3 nucleotides: TGTGCCAGCAGCCCGCAGGGGGGCCTCTCAGATACGCAGTATTTT. Residues: CASSPQGGLSDTQYF.

The chain links TRBV6-4 to TRBJ2-7; weak D call: TRBD2 (5 bases). The germline V and J ends were trimmed by 11 bases and 4 bases, with 15 bases remaining between them. The CDR3 covers 12 residues. CDR1 is MRHNA, CDR2 SNTAGT, per germline. The CDR3 DNA reads TGTGCCGGCGGGTCCGGACCGTACGAGCAGTACGTC. It is translated as CAGGSGPYEQYV.

This chain links TRBV29-1 with TRBJ1-1; no clear D. V dropped 2 bases and J dropped 1 base, with 8 bases sitting between them. Per the germline V gene, CDR1 is SQVTM and CDR2 is ANQGSEA. This CDR3 comprises 13 residues. The CDR3 DNA sequence: TGCAGCGTTGAACTTAGCAGGAACACTGAAGCTTTCTTT. Protein product: CSVELSRNTEAFF.

This rearrangement joins TRBV11-2 to TRBJ2-5; no definite D call. The CDR3 runs to 13 residues. V lost 6 bases and J lost 0, with 8 bases in between. The germline V gene has CDR1 SGHAT and CDR2 FQNNGV. The CDR3 DNA is TGTGCCAGCAGTCGTGTGTACCAAGAGACCCAGTACTTC. Translating gives CASSRVYQETQYF. Full variable domain (outside the CDR3, taken from reference TRBV11-2 and TRBJ2-5): EAGVAQSPRYKIIEKRQSVAFWCNPISGHATLYWYQQILGQGPKLLIQFQNNGVVDDSQLPKDRFSAERLKGVDSTLKIQPAKLEDSAVYLCASSRVYQETQYFGPGTRLLVL.

J is TRBJ2-2 and V is TRBV9; 13 bases agree with TRBD2. V lost 4 bases and J lost 5; bases outside the gene matches: 8. The CDR3 spans 17 residues. Looked up from germline, CDR1 is SGDLS and CDR2 is YYNGEE. DNA of the CDR3: TGTGCCAGCAGCACCGGACTAGCGGGAGCGAGTACCGGGGAGCTGTTTTTT. Its translation is CASSTGLAGASTGELFF.

The rearrangement links TRBV29-1 to TRBJ2-1, with D possibly matching TRBD1 (5 bases). This CDR3 contains 16 residues. Trimming shortened V by 7 bases and J by 4 bases, and 23 bases separated the two germline ends. Germline V CDR1 and CDR2: SQVTM, ANQGSEA. The CDR3 reads CSAHRIGADNYNEQFF. As DNA, the CDR3 is TGCAGCGCCCACCGGATAGGGGCCGATAATTACAATGAGCAGTTCTTC.

The chain links TRBV3-1 (or the pseudogene TRBV3-2) to TRBJ2-3, with 7 bases that match TRBD1. Germline CDR1 and CDR2: LGHDT and YNNKEL (reference sequence). V was clipped by 8 bases and J by 3 bases; unmatched bases: 5. The CDR3 has 13 residues. Here the CDR3 DNA reads TGTGCCAGCGCCGGGACAGCGACAGATACGCAGTATTTT. This gives the protein CASAGTATDTQYF.